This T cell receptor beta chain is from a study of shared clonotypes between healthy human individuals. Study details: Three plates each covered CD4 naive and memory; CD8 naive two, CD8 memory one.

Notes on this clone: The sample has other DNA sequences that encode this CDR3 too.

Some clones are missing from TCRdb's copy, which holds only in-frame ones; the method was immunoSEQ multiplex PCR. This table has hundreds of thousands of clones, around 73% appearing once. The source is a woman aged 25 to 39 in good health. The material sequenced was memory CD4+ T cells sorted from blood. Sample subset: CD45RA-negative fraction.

The CDR3 spells CASSLAGTGGWNEQFF. In nucleotides, the CDR3 is TGCGCCAGCAGCTTGGCCGGCACAGGGGGCTGGAATGAGCAGTTCTTC. J is TRBJ2-1 and V is TRBV5-1, with 9 bases lining up with TRBD1. This CDR3 is 16 amino acids long. V lost 0 bases, J lost 7 bases, and 8 bases stayed unmatched. Germline loops: CDR1 SGHRS, CDR2 YFSETQ.